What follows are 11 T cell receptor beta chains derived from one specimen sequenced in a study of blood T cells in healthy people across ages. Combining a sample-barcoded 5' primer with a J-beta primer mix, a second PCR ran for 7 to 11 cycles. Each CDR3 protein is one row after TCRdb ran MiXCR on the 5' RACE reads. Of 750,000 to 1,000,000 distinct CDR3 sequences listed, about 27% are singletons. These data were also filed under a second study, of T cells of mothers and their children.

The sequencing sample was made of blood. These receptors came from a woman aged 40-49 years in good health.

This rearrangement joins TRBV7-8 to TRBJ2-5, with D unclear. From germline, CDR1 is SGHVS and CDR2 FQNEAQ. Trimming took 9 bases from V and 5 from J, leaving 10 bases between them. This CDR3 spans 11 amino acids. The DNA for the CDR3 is TGTGCCAGTGAGCTGCGGGAGACCCAGTACTTC. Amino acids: CASELRETQYF.

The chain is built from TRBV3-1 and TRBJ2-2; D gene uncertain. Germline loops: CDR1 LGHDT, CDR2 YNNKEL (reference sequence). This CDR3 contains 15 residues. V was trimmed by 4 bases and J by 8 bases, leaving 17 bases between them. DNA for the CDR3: TGTGCCAGCAGCCGCGTCTCCTCGAACCGGGGGGAGCTGTTTTTT. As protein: CASSRVSSNRGELFF. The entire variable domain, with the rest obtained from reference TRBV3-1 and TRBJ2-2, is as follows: DTAVSQTPKYLVTQMGNDKSIKCEQNLGHDTMYWYKQDSKKFLKIMFSYNNKELIINETVPNRFSPKSPDKAHLNLHINSLELGDSAVYFCASSRVSSNRGELFFGEGSRLTVL.

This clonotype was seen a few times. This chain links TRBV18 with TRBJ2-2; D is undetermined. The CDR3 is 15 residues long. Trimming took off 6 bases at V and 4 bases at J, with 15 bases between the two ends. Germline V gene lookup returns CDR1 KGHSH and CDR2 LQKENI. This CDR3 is CASSPSVAPTGELFF. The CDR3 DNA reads TGTGCCAGCTCGCCCTCCGTGGCCCCCACCGGGGAGCTGTTTTTT.

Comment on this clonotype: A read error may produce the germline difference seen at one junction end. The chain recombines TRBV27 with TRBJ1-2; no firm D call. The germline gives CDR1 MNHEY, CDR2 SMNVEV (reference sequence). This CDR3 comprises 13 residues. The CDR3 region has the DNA TGTGCCAGCAGTTTATTGGGTCGGGATGGCTGCACCTTC. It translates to CASSLLGRDGCTF.

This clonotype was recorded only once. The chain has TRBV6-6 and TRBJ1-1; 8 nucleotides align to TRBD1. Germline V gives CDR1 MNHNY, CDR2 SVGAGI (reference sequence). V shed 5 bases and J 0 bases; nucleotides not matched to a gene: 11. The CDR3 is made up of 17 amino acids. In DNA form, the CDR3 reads TGTGCCAGCAGTAAGACAGGGGATCCCTCCGTGAACACTGAAGCTTTCTTT. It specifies CASSKTGDPSVNTEAFF.

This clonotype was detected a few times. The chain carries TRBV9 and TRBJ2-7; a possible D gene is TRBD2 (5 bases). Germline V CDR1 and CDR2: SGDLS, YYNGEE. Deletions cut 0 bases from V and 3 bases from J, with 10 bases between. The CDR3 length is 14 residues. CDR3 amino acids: CASSVEGSGYEQYF. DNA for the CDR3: TGTGCCAGCAGCGTAGAAGGGAGTGGCTACGAGCAGTACTTC.

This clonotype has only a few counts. The CDR3 region has the DNA TGTGCCAGCAGCCCTGACAGGGCGGCCGGGGAGCTGTTTTTT. This sequence encodes CASSPDRAAGELFF. This chain uses TRBV7-8 with TRBJ2-2; 7 bases map to TRBD1. The CDR3 loop spans 14 amino acids. The germline V gene has CDR1 SGHVS and CDR2 FQNEAQ. V lost 5 bases and J lost 6; bases outside the gene matches: 6.

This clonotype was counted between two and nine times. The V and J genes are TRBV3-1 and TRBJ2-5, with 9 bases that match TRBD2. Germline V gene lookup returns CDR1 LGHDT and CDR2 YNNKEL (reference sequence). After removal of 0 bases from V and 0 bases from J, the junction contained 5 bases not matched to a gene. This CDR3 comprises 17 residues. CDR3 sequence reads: CASSQDFLAGNQETQYF. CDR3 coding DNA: TGTGCCAGCAGCCAAGATTTTCTAGCGGGGAACCAAGAGACCCAGTACTTC.

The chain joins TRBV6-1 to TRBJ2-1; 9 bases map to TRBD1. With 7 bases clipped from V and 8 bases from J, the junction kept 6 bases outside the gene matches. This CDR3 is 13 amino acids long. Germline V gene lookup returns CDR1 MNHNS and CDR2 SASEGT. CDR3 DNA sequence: TGTGCCAGCACGAGGACAGGGGCTGATGAGCAGTTCTTC. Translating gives CASTRTGADEQFF.

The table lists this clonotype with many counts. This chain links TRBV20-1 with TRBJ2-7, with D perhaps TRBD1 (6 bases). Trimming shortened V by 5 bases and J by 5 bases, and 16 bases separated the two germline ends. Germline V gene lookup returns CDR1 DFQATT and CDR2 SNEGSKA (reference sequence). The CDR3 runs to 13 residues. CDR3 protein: CSADFRTADEQYF. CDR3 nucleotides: TGCAGTGCTGATTTTAGGACAGCGGACGAGCAGTACTTC.

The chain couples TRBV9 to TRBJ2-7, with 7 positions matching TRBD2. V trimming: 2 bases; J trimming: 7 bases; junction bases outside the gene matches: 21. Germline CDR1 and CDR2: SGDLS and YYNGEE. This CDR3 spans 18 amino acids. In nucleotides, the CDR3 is TGTGCCAGCAGCGTTCGCCGACAGAGCCGGGGGGTCTACAATGAGCAGTACTTC. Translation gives CASSVRRQSRGVYNEQYF.